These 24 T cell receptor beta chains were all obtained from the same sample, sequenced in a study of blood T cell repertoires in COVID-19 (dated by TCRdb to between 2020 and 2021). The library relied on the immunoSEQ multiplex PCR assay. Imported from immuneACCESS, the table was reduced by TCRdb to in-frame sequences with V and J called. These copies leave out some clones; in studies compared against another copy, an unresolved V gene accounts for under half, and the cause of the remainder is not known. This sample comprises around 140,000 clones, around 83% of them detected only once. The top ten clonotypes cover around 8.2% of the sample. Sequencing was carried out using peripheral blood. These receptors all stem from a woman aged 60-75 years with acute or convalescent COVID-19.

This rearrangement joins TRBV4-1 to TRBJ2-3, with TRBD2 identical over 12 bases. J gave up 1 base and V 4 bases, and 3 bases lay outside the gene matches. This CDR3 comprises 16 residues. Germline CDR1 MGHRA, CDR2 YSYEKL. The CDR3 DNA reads TGCGCCAGCAGCCGAAGACTAGCGGGGGGCACAGATACGCAGTATTTT. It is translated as CASSRRLAGGTDTQYF.

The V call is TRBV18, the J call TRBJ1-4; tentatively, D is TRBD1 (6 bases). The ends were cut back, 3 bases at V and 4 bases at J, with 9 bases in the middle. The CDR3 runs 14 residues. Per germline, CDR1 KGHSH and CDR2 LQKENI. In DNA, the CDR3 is TGTGCCAGCTCACCGGGACACGGTAATGAAAAACTGTTTTTT. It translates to CASSPGHGNEKLFF.

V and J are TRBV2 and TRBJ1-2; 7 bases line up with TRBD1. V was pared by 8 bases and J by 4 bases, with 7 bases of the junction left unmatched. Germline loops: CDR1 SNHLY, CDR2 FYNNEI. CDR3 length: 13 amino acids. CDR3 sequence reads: CASAKQGFYGYTF. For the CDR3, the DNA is TGTGCCAGCGCCAAACAGGGGTTCTATGGCTACACCTTC.

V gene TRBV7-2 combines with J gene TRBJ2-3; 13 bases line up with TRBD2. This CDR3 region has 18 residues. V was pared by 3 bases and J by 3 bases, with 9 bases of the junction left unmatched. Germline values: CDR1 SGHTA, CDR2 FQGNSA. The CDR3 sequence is CASSFNRGLAGATDTQYF. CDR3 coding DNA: TGTGCCAGCAGCTTCAACCGAGGACTAGCGGGGGCAACAGATACGCAGTATTTT.

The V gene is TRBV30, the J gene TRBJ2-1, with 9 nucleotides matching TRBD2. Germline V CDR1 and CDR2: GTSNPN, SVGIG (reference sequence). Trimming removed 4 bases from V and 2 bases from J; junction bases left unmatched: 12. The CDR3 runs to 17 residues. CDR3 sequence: CAWNSGGGAYPYNEQFF. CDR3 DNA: TGTGCCTGGAATTCGGGCGGGGGGGCCTACCCCTACAATGAGCAGTTCTTC.

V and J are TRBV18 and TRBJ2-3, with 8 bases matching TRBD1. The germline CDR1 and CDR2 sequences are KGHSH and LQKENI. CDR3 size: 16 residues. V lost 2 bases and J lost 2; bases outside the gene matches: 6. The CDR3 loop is CASSPTYRGDTDTQYF. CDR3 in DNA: TGTGCCAGCTCACCAACCTACAGGGGGGACACAGATACGCAGTATTTT.

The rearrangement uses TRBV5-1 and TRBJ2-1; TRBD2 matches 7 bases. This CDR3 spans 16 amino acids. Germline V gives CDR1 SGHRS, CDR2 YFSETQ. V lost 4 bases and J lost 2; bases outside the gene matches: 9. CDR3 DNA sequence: TGCGCCAGCAGCGTACCGGGGGGTATAGCCTACAATGAGCAGTTCTTC. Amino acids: CASSVPGGIAYNEQFF.

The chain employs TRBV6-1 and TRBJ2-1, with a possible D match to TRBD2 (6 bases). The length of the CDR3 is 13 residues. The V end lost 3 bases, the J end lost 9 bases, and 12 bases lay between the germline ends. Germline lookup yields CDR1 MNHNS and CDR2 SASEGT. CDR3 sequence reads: CASSDWQGGEQFF. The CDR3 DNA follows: TGTGCCAGCAGTGATTGGCAGGGAGGTGAGCAGTTCTTC.

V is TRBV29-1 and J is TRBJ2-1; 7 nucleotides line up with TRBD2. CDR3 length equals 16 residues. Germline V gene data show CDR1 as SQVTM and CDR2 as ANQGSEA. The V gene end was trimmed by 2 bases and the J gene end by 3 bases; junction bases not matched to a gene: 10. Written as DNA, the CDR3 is TGCAGCGTTGAATCTGTGAGCGGGGCCAGCTACAATGAGCAGTTCTTC. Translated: CSVESVSGASYNEQFF.

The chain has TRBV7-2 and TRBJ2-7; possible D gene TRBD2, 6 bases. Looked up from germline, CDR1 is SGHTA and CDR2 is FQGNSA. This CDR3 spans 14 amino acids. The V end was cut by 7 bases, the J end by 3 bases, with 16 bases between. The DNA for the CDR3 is TGTGCCAGCAACAGACTAGGGGATAACTACGAGCAGTACTTC. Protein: CASNRLGDNYEQYF.

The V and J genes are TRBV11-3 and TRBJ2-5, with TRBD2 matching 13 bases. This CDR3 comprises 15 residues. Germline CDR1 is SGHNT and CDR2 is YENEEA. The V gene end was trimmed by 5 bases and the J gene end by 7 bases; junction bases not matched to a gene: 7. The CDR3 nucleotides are TGTGCCAGCAGCCCGGGACTAGCGGGGCCCTCGACCCAGTACTTC. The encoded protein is CASSPGLAGPSTQYF.

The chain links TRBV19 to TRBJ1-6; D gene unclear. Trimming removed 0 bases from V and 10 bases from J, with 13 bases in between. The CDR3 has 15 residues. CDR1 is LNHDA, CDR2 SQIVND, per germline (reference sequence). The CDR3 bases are TGTGCCAGTAGTATAGATCCCGATCGAGGGTCACCCCTCCACTTT. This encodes CASSIDPDRGSPLHF.

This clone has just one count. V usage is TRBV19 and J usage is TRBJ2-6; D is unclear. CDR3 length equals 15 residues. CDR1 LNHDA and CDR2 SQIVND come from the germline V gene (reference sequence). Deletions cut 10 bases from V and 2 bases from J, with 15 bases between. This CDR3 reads CATRVTRTGANVLTF. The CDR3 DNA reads TGTGCCACTAGGGTAACCAGGACTGGGGCCAACGTCCTGACTTTC.

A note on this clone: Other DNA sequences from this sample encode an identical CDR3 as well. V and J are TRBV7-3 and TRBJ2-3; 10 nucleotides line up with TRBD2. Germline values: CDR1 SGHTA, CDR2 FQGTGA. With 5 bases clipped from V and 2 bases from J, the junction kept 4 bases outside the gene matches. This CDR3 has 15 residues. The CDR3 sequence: CASSRAGGSTDTQYF. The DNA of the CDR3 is TGTGCCAGCAGCCGAGCGGGGGGGTCCACAGATACGCAGTATTTT.

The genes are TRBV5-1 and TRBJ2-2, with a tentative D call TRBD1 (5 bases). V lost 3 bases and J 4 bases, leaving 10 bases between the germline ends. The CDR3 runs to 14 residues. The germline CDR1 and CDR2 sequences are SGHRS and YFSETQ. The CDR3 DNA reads TGCGCCAGCAGCTCTGACAGCAGCACCGGGGAGCTGTTTTTT. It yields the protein CASSSDSSTGELFF.

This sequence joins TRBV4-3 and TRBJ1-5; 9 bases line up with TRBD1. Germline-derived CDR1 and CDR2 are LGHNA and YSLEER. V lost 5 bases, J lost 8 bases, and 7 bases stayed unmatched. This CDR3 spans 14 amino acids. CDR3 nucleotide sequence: TGCGCCAGCAGCTTCAGCCGGGACAGGGAGCCCCAGCATTTT. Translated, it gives CASSFSRDREPQHF.

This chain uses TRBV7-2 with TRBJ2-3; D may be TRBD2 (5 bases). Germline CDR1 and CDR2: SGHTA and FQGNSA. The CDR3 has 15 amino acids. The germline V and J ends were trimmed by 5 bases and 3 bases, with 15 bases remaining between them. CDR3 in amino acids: CASSPGWGATDTQYF. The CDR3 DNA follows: TGTGCCAGCAGCCCCGGGTGGGGAGCAACAGATACGCAGTATTTT.

CDR3 DNA: TGTGCCAGCAGCCGTACTAGCGGGGGAACCGCGAACACCGGGGAGCTGTTTTTT. Protein product: CASSRTSGGTANTGELFF. The J gene is TRBJ2-2, the V gene TRBV6-4; TRBD2 matches at 11 bases. Trimming removed 6 bases from V and 0 bases from J; junction bases left unmatched: 9. Per germline, CDR1 MRHNA and CDR2 SNTAGT. The CDR3 contains 18 residues.

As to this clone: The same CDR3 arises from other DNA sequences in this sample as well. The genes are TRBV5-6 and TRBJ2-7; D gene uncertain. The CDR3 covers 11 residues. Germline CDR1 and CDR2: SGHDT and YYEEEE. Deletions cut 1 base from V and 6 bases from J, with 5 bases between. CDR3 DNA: TGTGCCAGCAGCTTGCCGGGCGAGCAGTACTTC. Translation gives CASSLPGEQYF.

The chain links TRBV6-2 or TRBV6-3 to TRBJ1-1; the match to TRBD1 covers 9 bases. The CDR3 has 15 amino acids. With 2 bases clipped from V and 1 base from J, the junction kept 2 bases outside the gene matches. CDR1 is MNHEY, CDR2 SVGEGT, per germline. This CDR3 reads CASSYGQGRNTEAFF. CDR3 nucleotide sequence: TGTGCCAGCAGTTACGGACAGGGGAGGAACACTGAAGCTTTCTTT.

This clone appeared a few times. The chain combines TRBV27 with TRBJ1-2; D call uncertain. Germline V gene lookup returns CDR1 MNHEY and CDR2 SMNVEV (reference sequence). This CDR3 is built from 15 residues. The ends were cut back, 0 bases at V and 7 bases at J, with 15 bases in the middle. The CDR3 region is CASSLSSRGSGGYTF. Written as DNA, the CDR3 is TGTGCCAGCAGTTTATCGAGCCGTGGAAGCGGTGGCTACACCTTC.

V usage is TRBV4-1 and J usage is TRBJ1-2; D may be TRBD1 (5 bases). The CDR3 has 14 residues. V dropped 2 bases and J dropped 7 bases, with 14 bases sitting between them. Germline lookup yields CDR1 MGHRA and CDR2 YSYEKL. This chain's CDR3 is CASSQSGWDSGYTF. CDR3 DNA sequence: TGCGCCAGCAGCCAAAGTGGGTGGGACTCTGGCTACACCTTC.

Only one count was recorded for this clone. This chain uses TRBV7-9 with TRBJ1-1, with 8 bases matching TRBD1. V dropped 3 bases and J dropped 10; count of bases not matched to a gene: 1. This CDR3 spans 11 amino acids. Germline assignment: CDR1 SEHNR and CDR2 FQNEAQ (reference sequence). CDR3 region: CASSLGTGAFF. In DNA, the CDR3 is TGTGCCAGCAGCTTGGGGACAGGAGCTTTCTTT. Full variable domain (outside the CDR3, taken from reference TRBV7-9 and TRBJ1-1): DTGVSQNPRHKITKRGQNVTFRCDPISEHNRLYWYRQTLGQGPEFLTYFQNEAQLEKSRLLSDRFSAERPKGSFSTLEIQRTEQGDSAMYLCASSLGTGAFFGQGTRLTVV.

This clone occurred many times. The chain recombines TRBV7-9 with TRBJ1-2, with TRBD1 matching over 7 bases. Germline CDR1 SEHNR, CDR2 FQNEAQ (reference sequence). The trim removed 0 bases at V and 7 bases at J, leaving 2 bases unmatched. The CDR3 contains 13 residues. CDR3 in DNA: TGTGCCAGCAGCTTAGCGTCAGGGGGTGGCTACACCTTC. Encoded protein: CASSLASGGGYTF.